Listed below are T cell receptor beta chains from one sample, sequenced in a study of PD-1 blockade in classical Hodgkin lymphoma. The repertoire was sequenced with immunoSEQ multiplex PCR; TCRdb's copy has only in-frame clones and lacks some. The sample shows roughly 12,000 clones, approximately 81% of them seen only once. The source was CD8+ T cells from blood, collected at baseline. These receptors were obtained from a human donor with classical Hodgkin lymphoma. Each CDR3 is given with its conserved first and last residue. A D gene is named only where the DNA matches it firmly. Clone size appears in some rows only: once, few, many, or a class for an expanded clone.

TRBV28,TRBJ1-1,once,TRBD1,CASSAKGALSPEAFF,TGTGCCAGCAGTGCAAAGGGGGCGCTAAGCCCTGAAGCTTTCTTT
TRBV25-1,TRBJ2-5,.,TRBD2,CASSESTSGKETQYF,TGTGCCAGCAGTGAATCCACTAGCGGGAAAGAGACCCAGTACTTC
TRBV27,TRBJ2-1,.,.,CASSLRGGSYNEQFF,TGTGCCAGCAGTTTACGCGGAGGTTCCTACAATGAGCAGTTCTTC
TRBV6-5,TRBJ1-1,.,TRBD1,CASSLDRVNTEAFF,TGTGCCAGCAGTTTAGACAGGGTGAACACTGAAGCTTTCTTT
TRBV25-1,TRBJ2-5,.,TRBD2,CASSTLGETSGIQETQYF,TGTGCCAGCAGCACCTTAGGCGAGACTAGCGGAATCCAAGAGACCCAGTACTTC
TRBV7-6,TRBJ2-7,once,.,CASSPEGDGSYEQYF,TGTGCCAGCAGCCCAGAGGGGGACGGATCCTACGAGCAGTACTTC
TRBV5-6,TRBJ1-4,.,.,CASSFRTGNEKLFF,TGTGCCAGCAGCTTTCGGACGGGAAATGAAAAACTGTTTTTT
TRBV21-1,TRBJ2-5,.,.,CASSKFQGAKQETQYF,TGTGCCAGCAGCAAATTTCAGGGGGCGAAACAAGAGACCCAGTACTTC
TRBV30,TRBJ1-2,few,TRBD1,CAWTLDRGDYTF,TGTGCCTGGACGTTAGACAGGGGAGACTACACCTTC
TRBV7-2,TRBJ1-3,.,.,CASSLEGGSPGNTIYF,TGTGCCAGCAGCTTAGAGGGGGGCTCACCTGGAAACACCATATATTTT
TRBV7-2,TRBJ2-1,.,TRBD2,CASSLTSGSHNEQFF,TGTGCCAGCAGCCTGACTAGCGGGAGCCACAATGAGCAGTTCTTC
TRBV4-1,TRBJ2-7,.,TRBD1,CASSQQGQHYEQYF,TGCGCCAGCAGCCAGCAGGGACAGCACTACGAGCAGTACTTC
TRBV27,TRBJ2-7,.,.,CASSSYESEQYF,TGTGCCAGCAGTTCGTACGAGAGTGAGCAGTACTTC
TRBV27,TRBJ2-2,.,TRBD1,CASSGQGRIGELFF,TGTGCCAGCAGCGGACAGGGAAGAATCGGGGAGCTGTTTTTT
TRBV13,TRBJ2-7,.,TRBD1,CASSLAGTGPGEQYF,TGTGCCAGCAGCTTGGCCGGGACAGGGCCGGGCGAGCAGTACTTC
TRBV19,TRBJ1-1,.,.,CASSLGKIEAFF,TGTGCCAGTAGTCTGGGGAAGATTGAAGCTTTCTTT
TRBV6-1,TRBJ2-5,.,TRBD2,CASSSGLARQETQYF,TGTGCCAGCAGCTCTGGACTAGCCCGACAAGAGACCCAGTACTTC
TRBV18,TRBJ2-3,.,.,CASSPPQGRTDTQYF,TGTGCCAGCTCACCACCACAGGGTAGAACAGATACGCAGTATTTT
TRBV4-2,TRBJ1-5,.,TRBD1,CASSPWTGEQPQHF,TGTGCCAGCAGCCCCTGGACAGGGGAGCAGCCCCAGCATTTT
TRBV19,TRBJ1-5,.,.,CASSVWGQPQHF,TGTGCCAGTAGCGTCTGGGGGCAGCCCCAGCATTTT
TRBV29-1,TRBJ2-1,.,.,CSVEVSVSYNEQFF,TGCAGCGTTGAAGTCTCGGTCAGCTACAATGAGCAGTTCTTC
TRBV9,TRBJ2-6,.,.,CASSVDFRGANVLTF,TGTGCCAGCAGCGTAGATTTTCGTGGGGCCAACGTCCTGACTTTC
TRBV4-1,TRBJ1-2,.,.,CASSQGQSYGYTF,TGCGCCAGCAGCCAAGGACAGAGCTATGGCTACACCTTC
TRBV4-1,TRBJ1-5,.,.,CASSQLVLVRGPENQPQHF,TGCGCCAGCAGCCAACTAGTTTTGGTCAGGGGTCCAGAAAATCAGCCCCAGCATTTT
TRBV2,TRBJ1-5,few,.,CASSSTSRQPQHF,TGTGCCAGCAGTTCTACCTCTAGGCAGCCCCAGCATTTT
TRBV7-9,TRBJ2-2,.,.,CASSLWNTGELFF,TGTGCCAGCAGCTTATGGAACACCGGGGAGCTGTTTTTT
TRBV19,TRBJ2-3,.,.,CASLQTGTLTDTQYF,TGTGCCAGCCTCCAAACAGGCACCCTCACAGATACGCAGTATTTT
TRBV4-1,TRBJ1-5,once,.,CASRQDPSNQPQHF,TGCGCCAGCAGACAGGACCCTAGCAATCAGCCCCAGCATTTT
TRBV6-5,TRBJ2-7,.,TRBD1,CASSGTGIMKQYF,TGTGCCAGCAGTGGGACAGGTATAATGAAGCAGTACTTC
TRBV10-3,TRBJ2-5,.,.,CAISEAGYQETQYF,TGTGCCATCAGTGAGGCAGGGTATCAAGAGACCCAGTACTTC
TRBV9,TRBJ1-3,once,.,CASSVDDWGSGNTIYF,TGTGCCAGCAGCGTGGATGATTGGGGCTCAGGAAACACCATATATTTT
TRBV5-6,TRBJ1-6,once,.,CASSLIGGSPLHF,TGTGCCAGCAGCTTGATAGGGGGTTCACCCCTCCACTTT
TRBV7-9,TRBJ2-7,.,.,CASSPREGDFREQYF,TGTGCCAGCAGCCCCAGGGAGGGGGACTTTCGCGAGCAGTACTTC
TRBV15,TRBJ2-1,.,.,CATSRDLNEQFF,TGTGCCACCAGCAGAGATTTAAATGAGCAGTTCTTC
TRBV19,TRBJ1-1,.,.,CASSFGIGGNTEAFF,TGTGCCAGTAGTTTCGGTATTGGGGGGAACACTGAAGCTTTCTTT
TRBV9,TRBJ1-1,few,.,CASSVQGLHTEAFF,TGTGCCAGCAGCGTACAGGGTCTCCACACTGAAGCTTTCTTT
TRBV7-9,TRBJ2-3,.,.,CASSLRGPRGDAQYF,TGTGCCAGCAGCTTACGTGGGCCCAGGGGGGATGCGCAGTATTTT
TRBV4-2,TRBJ2-7,.,TRBD2,CASSQETSGKSYEQYF,TGTGCCAGCAGCCAAGAGACTAGCGGGAAATCGTACGAGCAGTACTTC
TRBV6-5,TRBJ2-5,.,.,CASSYEGLETQYF,TGTGCCAGCAGTTACGAGGGGCTCGAGACCCAGTACTTC
TRBV6-1,TRBJ2-6,.,TRBD2,CASSGLAGEFSGANVLTF,TGTGCCAGCAGTGGACTAGCGGGAGAGTTTTCTGGGGCCAACGTCCTGACTTTC
TRBV6-5,TRBJ2-7,.,TRBD1,CASSRGQGIYYEQYF,TGTGCCAGCAGTAGAGGACAGGGAATTTACTACGAGCAGTACTTC
TRBV28,TRBJ1-5,.,.,CASIEGSGDSNQPQHF,TGTGCCAGCATCGAGGGATCCGGAGATAGCAATCAGCCCCAGCATTTT
TRBV30,TRBJ2-1,.,.,CAWGRVHNEQFF,TGTGCCTGGGGGCGGGTTCACAATGAGCAGTTCTTC
TRBV4-2,TRBJ1-5,.,.,CASSQAGRYSNQPQHF,TGTGCCAGCAGCCAAGCCGGCCGATATAGCAATCAGCCCCAGCATTTT
TRBV19,TRBJ1-5,.,.,CASTNQGNQPQHF,TGTGCCAGCACGAACCAGGGCAATCAGCCCCAGCATTTT